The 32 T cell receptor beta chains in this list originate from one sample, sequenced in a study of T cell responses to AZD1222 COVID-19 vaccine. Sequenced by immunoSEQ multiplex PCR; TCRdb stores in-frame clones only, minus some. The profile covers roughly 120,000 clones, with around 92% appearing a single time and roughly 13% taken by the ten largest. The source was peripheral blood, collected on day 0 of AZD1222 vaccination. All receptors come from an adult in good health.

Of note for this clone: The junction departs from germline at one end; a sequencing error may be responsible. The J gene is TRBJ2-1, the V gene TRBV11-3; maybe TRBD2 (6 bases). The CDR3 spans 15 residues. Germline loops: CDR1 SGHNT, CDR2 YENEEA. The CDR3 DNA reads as TGTGCCAGCAGTTTAGCGGCAAGCTCCTACAATGAGCAGTTCTTC. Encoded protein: CASSLAASSYNEQFF.

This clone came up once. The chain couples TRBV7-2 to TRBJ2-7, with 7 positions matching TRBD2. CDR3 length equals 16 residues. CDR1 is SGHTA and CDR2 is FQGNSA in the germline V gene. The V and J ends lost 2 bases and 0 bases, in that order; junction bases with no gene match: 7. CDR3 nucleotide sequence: TGTGCCAGCAGCTTAAGGTCTAGCGGTGTCTCCTACGAGCAGTACTTC. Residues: CASSLRSSGVSYEQYF.

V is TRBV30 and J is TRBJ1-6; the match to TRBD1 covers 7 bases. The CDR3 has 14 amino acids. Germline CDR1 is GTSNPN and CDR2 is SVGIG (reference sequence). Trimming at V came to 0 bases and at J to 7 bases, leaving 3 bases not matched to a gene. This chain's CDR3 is CAWSVVTGNSPLHF. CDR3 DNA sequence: TGTGCCTGGAGTGTCGTGACAGGGAATTCACCCCTCCACTTT.

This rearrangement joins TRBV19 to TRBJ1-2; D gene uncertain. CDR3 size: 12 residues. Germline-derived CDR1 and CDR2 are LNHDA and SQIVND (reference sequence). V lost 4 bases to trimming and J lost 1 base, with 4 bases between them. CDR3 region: CASSTHNYGYTF. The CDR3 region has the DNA TGTGCCAGTAGTACCCATAACTATGGCTACACCTTC.

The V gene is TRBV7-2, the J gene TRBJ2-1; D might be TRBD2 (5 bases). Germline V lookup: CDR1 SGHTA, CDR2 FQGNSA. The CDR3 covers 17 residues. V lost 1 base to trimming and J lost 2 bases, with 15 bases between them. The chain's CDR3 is CASSLEVWTRTYNEQFF. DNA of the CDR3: TGTGCCAGCAGCTTAGAGGTATGGACTCGGACCTACAATGAGCAGTTCTTC. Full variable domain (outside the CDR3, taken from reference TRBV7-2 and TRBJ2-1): GAGVSQSPSNKVTEKGKDVELRCDPISGHTALYWYRQSLGQGLEFLIYFQGNSAPDKSGLPSDRFSAERTGGSVSTLTIQRTQQEDSAVYLCASSLEVWTRTYNEQFFGPGTRLTVL.

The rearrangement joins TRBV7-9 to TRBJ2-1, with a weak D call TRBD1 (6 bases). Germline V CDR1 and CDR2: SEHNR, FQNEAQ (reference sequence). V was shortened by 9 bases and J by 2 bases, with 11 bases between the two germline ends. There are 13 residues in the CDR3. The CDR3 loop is CASKGGAYNEQFF. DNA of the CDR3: TGTGCCAGTAAAGGGGGAGCCTACAATGAGCAGTTCTTC.

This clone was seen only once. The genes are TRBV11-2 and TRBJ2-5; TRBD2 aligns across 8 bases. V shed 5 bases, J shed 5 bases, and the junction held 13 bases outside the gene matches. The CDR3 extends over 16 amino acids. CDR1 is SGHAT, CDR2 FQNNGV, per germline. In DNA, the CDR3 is TGTGCCAGCAGCAGCGGGGGAGCGGGAGTTGGGGAGACCCAGTACTTC. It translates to CASSSGGAGVGETQYF.

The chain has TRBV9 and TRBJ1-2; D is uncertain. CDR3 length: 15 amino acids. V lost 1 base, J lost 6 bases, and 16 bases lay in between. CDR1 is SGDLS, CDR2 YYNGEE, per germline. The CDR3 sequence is CASSVTGSPSHGYTF. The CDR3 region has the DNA TGTGCCAGCAGCGTAACCGGCTCTCCTTCCCATGGCTACACCTTC.

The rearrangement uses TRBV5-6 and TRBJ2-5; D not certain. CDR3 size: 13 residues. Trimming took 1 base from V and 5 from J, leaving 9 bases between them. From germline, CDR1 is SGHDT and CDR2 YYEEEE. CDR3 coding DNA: TGTGCCAGCAGCTTGAGCCAGCCGGAGACCCAGTACTTC. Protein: CASSLSQPETQYF.

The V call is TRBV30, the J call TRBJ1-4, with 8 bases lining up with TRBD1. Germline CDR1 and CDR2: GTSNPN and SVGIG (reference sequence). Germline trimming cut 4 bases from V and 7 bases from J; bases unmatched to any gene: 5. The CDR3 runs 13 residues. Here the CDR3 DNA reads TGTGCCTGGACGCAGGGGGCTATTGAAAAACTGTTTTTT. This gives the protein CAWTQGAIEKLFF.

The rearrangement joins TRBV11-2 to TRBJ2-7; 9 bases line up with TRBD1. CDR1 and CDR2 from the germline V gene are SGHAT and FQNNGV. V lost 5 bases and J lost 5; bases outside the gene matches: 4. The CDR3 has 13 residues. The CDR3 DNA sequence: TGTGCCAGCAGCCAGGACAGGGGCCACGAGCAGTACTTC. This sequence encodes CASSQDRGHEQYF.

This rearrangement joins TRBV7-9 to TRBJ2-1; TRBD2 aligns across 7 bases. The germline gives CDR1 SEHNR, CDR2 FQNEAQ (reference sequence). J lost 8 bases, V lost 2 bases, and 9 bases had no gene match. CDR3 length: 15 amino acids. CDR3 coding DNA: TGTGCCAGCAGCTTATGGGGAGGGGAGGACGATGAGCAGTTCTTC. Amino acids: CASSLWGGEDDEQFF. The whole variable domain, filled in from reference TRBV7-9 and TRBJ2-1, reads DTGVSQNPRHKITKRGQNVTFRCDPISEHNRLYWYRQTLGQGPEFLTYFQNEAQLEKSRLLSDRFSAERPKGSFSTLEIQRTEQGDSAMYLCASSLWGGEDDEQFFGPGTRLTVL.

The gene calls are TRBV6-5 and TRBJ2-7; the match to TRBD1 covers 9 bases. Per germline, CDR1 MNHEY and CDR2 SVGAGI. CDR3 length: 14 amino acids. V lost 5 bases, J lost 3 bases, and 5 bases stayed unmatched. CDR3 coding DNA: TGTGCCAGCAGTAAGACAGGGGGGAGCTACGAGCAGTACTTC. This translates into CASSKTGGSYEQYF.

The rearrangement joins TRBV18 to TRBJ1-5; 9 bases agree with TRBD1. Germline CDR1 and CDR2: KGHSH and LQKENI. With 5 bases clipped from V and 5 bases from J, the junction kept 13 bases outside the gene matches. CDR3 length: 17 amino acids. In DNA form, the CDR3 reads TGTGCCAGCTCAGTAGCAACGGGACAGGGAGGATATCAGCCCCAGCATTTT. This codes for CASSVATGQGGYQPQHF.

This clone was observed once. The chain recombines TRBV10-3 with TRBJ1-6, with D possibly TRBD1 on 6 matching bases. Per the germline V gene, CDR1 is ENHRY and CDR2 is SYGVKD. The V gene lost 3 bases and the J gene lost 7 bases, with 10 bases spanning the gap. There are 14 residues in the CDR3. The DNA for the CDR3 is TGTGCCATCAGTGATGGGACACGCAATTCACCCCTCCACTTT. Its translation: CAISDGTRNSPLHF.

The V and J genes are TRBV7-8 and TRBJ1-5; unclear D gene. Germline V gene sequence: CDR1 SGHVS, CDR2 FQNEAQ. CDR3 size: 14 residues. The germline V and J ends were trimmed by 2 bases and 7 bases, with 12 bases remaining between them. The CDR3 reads CASSLLWGGQPQHF. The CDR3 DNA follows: TGTGCCAGCAGCTTACTGTGGGGAGGACAGCCCCAGCATTTT.

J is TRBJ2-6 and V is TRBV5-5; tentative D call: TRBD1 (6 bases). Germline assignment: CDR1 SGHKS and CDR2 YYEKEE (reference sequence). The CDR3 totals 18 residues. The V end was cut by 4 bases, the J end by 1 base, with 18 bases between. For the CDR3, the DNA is TGTGCCAGCAGCCACAGGGAAGTGAGTGTTTCTGGGGCCAACGTCCTGACTTTC. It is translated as CASSHREVSVSGANVLTF.

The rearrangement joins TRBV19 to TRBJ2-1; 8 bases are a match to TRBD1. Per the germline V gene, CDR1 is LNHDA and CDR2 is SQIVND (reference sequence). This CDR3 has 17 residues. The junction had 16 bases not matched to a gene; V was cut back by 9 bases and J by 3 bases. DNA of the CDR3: TGTGCCAGCTCTAGGTTAACTGGGACAGGTGACTACAATGAGCAGTTCTTC. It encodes CASSRLTGTGDYNEQFF.

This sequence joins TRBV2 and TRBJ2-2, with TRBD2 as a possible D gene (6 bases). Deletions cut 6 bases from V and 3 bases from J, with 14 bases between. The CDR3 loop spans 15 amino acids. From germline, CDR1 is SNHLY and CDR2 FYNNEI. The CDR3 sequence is CASSPTSRDTGELFF. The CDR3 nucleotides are TGTGCCAGCAGCCCCACTAGCAGGGACACCGGGGAGCTGTTTTTT.

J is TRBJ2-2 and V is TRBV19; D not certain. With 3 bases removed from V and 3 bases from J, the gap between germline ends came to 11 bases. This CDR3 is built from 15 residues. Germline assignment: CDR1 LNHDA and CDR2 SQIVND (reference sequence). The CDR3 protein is CASSMVGIYTGELFF. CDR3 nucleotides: TGTGCCAGTAGTATGGTGGGGATATACACCGGGGAGCTGTTTTTT.

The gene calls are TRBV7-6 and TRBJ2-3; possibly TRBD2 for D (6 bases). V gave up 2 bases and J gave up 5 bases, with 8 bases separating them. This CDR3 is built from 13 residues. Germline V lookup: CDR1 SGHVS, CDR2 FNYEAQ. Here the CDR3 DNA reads TGTGCCAGCAGCTTATTGGGGGGAGATACGCAGTATTTT. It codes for CASSLLGGDTQYF.

The CDR3 DNA sequence: TGTGCCAGCAGCCTCCTGGGGTCGGCTAATGAAAAACTGTTTTTT. Translating gives CASSLLGSANEKLFF. The chain recombines TRBV5-6 with TRBJ1-4; no reliable D call. The V and J ends lost 4 bases and 3 bases respectively, with 13 bases between them. The CDR3 runs to 15 residues. Germline assignment: CDR1 SGHDT and CDR2 YYEEEE.

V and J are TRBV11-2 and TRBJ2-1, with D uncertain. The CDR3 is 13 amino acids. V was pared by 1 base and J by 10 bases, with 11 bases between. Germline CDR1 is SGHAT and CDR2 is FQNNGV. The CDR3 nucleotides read TGTGCCAGCAGCTTAGGTTTGGAAGGCGAGCAGTTCTTC. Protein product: CASSLGLEGEQFF.

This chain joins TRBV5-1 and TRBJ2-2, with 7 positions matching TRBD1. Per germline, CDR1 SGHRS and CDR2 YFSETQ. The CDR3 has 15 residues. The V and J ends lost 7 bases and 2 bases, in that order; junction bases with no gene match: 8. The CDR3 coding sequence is TGCGCCAGCTCCCCAGGGACAGATAACACCGGGGAGCTGTTTTTT. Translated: CASSPGTDNTGELFF. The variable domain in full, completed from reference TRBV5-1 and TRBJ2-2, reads KAGVTQTPRYLIKTRGQQVTLSCSPISGHRSVSWYQQTPGQGLQFLFEYFSETQRNKGNFPGRFSGRQFSNSRSEMNVSTLELGDSALYLCASSPGTDNTGELFFGEGSRLTVL.

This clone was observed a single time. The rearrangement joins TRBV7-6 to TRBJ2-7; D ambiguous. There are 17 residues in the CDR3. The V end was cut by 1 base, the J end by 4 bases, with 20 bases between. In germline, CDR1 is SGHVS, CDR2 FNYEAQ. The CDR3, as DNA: TGTGCCAGCAGCTTAGATACCGGCGGCCTAGGGTGGTACGAGCAGTACTTC. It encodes CASSLDTGGLGWYEQYF. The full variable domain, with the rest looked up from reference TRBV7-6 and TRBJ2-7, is GAGVSQSPRYKVTKRGQDVALRCDPISGHVSLYWYRQALGQGPEFLTYFNYEAQQDKSGLPNDRFSAERPEGSISTLTIQRTEQRDSAMYRCASSLDTGGLGWYEQYFGPGTRLTVT.

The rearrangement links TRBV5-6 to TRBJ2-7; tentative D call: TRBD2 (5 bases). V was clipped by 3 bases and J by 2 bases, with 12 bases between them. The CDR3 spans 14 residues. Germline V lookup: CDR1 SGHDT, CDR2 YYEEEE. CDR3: CASSSRTGAYEQYF. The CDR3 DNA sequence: TGTGCCAGCAGCTCAAGGACTGGAGCCTACGAGCAGTACTTC.

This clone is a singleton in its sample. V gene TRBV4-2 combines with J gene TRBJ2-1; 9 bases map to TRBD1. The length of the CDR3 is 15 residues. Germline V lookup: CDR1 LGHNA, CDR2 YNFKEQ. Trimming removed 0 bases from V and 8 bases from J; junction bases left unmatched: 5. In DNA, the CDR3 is TGTGCCAGCAGCCAAGAGGGGACAGGGATCGATGAGCAGTTCTTC. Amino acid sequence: CASSQEGTGIDEQFF.

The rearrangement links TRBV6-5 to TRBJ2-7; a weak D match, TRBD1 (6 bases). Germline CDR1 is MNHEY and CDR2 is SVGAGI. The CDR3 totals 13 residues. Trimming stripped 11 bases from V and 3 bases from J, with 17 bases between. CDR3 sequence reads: CASRTLQGYEQYF. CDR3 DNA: TGTGCCTCCAGGACCTTACAGGGCTACGAGCAGTACTTC.

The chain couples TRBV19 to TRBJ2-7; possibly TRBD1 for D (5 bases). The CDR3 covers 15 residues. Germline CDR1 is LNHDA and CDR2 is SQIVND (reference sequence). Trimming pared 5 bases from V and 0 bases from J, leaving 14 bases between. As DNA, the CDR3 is TGTGCCAGTAGTTTAAGAGGTAGGGGCTCCTACGAGCAGTACTTC. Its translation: CASSLRGRGSYEQYF.

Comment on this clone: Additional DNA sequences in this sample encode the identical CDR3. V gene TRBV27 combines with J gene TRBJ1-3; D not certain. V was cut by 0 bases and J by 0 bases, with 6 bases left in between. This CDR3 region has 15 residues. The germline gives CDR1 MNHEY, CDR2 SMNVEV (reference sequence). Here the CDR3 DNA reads TGTGCCAGCAGTTTATCGGGGTTCTCTGGAAACACCATATATTTT. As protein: CASSLSGFSGNTIYF.

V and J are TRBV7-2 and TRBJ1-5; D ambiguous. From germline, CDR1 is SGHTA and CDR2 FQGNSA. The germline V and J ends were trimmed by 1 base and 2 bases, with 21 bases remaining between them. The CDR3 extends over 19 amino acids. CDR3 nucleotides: TGTGCCAGCAGCTTAGAATCGGGGTTCGCTTTAAGTGGCAATCAGCCCCAGCATTTT. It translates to CASSLESGFALSGNQPQHF.

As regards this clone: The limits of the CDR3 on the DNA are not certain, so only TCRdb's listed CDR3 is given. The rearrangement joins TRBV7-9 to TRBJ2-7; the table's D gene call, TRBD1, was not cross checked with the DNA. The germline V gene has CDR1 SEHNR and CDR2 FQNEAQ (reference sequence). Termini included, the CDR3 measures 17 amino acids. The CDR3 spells CASSTSADRGAWYEQYF.